Below are 28 T cell receptor beta chains sequenced from a single sample in a study. TCRdb independently ran MiXCR on the 5' RACE reads; one entry per CDR3 protein. The sample includes tens of thousands of distinct CDR3 sequences, 20% to 30% of them seen just once. The specimen was naive CD4+ T cells sorted from a lymph node. Subset given: naive CD4+ T cells, CD4+CD45RA+CD25-. These receptors were obtained from a female donor with breast cancer.

The sample holds a few counts of this clonotype. The chain is built from TRBV5-6 and TRBJ2-5, with 9 bases matching TRBD2. Germline CDR1 is SGHDT and CDR2 is YYEEEE. V shed 4 bases and J 2 bases; nucleotides not matched to a gene: 3. This CDR3 is built from 14 residues. The CDR3 DNA follows: TGTGCCAGCAGCGACCTAGCGGGGCAAGAGACCCAGTACTTC. The encoded protein is CASSDLAGQETQYF.

This chain links TRBV24-1 with TRBJ2-2, with D possibly matching TRBD1 (6 bases). Germline CDR1 and CDR2: KGHDR and SFDVKD. The CDR3 is made up of 17 amino acids. The V gene lost 1 base and the J gene lost 0 bases, with 11 bases spanning the gap. Here the CDR3 DNA reads TGTGCCACCAGTGATTTTGGTCCAGGGGCGAACACCGGGGAGCTGTTTTTT. It is translated as CATSDFGPGANTGELFF.

This clonotype was detected a few times. The rearrangement links TRBV7-9 to TRBJ2-1; D gene unclear. V lost 5 bases and J 6 bases, leaving 5 bases between the germline ends. This CDR3 has 11 amino acids. Germline V CDR1 and CDR2: SEHNR, FQNEAQ (reference sequence). The DNA of the CDR3 is TGTGCCAGCAGCCGGACCAATGAGCAGTTCTTC. Translating it yields CASSRTNEQFF. The full variable domain, its missing parts supplied by reference TRBV7-9 and TRBJ2-1, is DTGVSQNPRHKITKRGQNVTFRCDPISEHNRLYWYRQTLGQGPEFLTYFQNEAQLEKSRLLSDRFSAERPKGSFSTLEIQRTEQGDSAMYLCASSRTNEQFFGPGTRLTVL.

This chain joins TRBV12-3 or TRBV12-4 and TRBJ1-4, with D hard to call. With 7 bases removed from V and 7 bases from J, the gap between germline ends came to 13 bases. The CDR3 is made up of 13 amino acids. Here the CDR3 DNA reads TGTGCCAGCACCACCTTAGCGGTTGAAAAACTGTTTTTT. This encodes CASTTLAVEKLFF.

By sample share, this clonotype is medium-sized. The rearrangement joins TRBV29-1 to TRBJ1-5, with unresolved D. CDR1 is SQVTM and CDR2 is ANQGSEA in the germline V gene. V dropped 5 bases and J dropped 4 bases, with 12 bases sitting between them. CDR3 length: 13 residues. The CDR3, as DNA: TGCAGCGTTCCCCGGGCCCCTAATCAGCCCCAGCATTTT. This gives the protein CSVPRAPNQPQHF.

A few counts support this clonotype. J is TRBJ2-3 and V is TRBV7-2, with D unresolved. Trimming cost V 10 bases and J 0 bases, with 14 bases left between them. The length of the CDR3 is 14 residues. In germline, CDR1 is SGHTA, CDR2 FQGNSA. CDR3 residues: CATSLLASTDTQYF. The CDR3, as DNA: TGTGCCACCTCGCTTCTTGCTAGCACAGATACGCAGTATTTT. Complete variable domain (other parts from reference TRBV7-2 and TRBJ2-3): GAGVSQSPSNKVTEKGKDVELRCDPISGHTALYWYRQSLGQGLEFLIYFQGNSAPDKSGLPSDRFSAERTGGSVSTLTIQRTQQEDSAVYLCATSLLASTDTQYFGPGTRLTVL.

The J gene is TRBJ2-3, the V gene TRBV4-1; 8 bases are shared with TRBD2. There are 17 residues in the CDR3. Germline CDR1 reads MGHRA; CDR2 reads YSYEKL. V dropped 1 base and J dropped 4; count of bases not matched to a gene: 10. Here the CDR3 reads CASSQAVPGGPADTQYF. In DNA, the CDR3 is TGCGCCAGCAGCCAAGCCGTACCGGGAGGGCCCGCAGATACGCAGTATTTT.

This clonotype showed up just a few times. CDR3 bases: TGCGCCAGCAGCTTGGCCCCGAGACTAGCAAACACCGGGGAGCTGTTTTTT. Its protein product is CASSLAPRLANTGELFF. The chain is built from TRBV5-1 and TRBJ2-2, with 7 bases that match TRBD2. The CDR3 has 17 amino acids. Per germline, CDR1 SGHRS and CDR2 YFSETQ. The V segment lost 0 bases and the J segment 2 bases; nucleotides outside the gene matches: 7.

This clonotype was seen just once. This sequence joins TRBV7-3 and TRBJ2-1, with TRBD1 identical over 7 bases. The CDR3 loop spans 14 amino acids. Germline V gene data show CDR1 as SGHTA and CDR2 as FQGTGA. Trimming removed 4 bases from V and 4 bases from J; junction bases left unmatched: 4. CDR3 DNA: TGTGCCAGCAGCTCGGACAGGAGTTACAATGAGCAGTTCTTC. Its translation is CASSSDRSYNEQFF.

This clonotype was seen a handful of times. Since no conserved phenylalanine or tryptophan closes the CDR3, a read error is the likely cause. V is TRBV7-2 and J is TRBJ1-5; a weak D match, TRBD1 (5 bases). The CDR3 is made up of 15 amino acids. Germline V gene data show CDR1 as SGHTA and CDR2 as FQGNSA. V lost 3 bases, J lost 6 bases, and 15 bases lay in between. The CDR3 bases are TGTGCCAGCAGCTTTCAGGAGGGGATTGGTCAGCCCCAGCATATT. Residues: CASSFQEGIGQPQHI.

This rearrangement joins TRBV12-3 or TRBV12-4 to TRBJ1-5; D unresolved. This CDR3 spans 12 amino acids. V lost 6 bases, J lost 6 bases, and 9 bases lay in between. CDR3: CASSDSGQPQHF. The DNA for the CDR3 is TGTGCCAGCAGCGACTCGGGTCAGCCCCAGCATTTT.

In this sample, this clonotype turned up a few times. This chain uses TRBV2 with TRBJ2-1; no clear D gene. This CDR3 is built from 10 residues. Germline CDR1 SNHLY, CDR2 FYNNEI. V was pared by 8 bases and J by 5 bases, with 4 bases between. CDR3 DNA sequence: TGTGCCAGCGACGACAATGAGCAGTTCTTC. Translated: CASDDNEQFF.

A remark on this clonotype: A much larger clone differs from this one at a single base, so this may be a read error. The genes are TRBV12-3 or TRBV12-4 and TRBJ1-5; no definite D call. This CDR3 spans 12 amino acids. CDR3 amino acids: CASSLEGGPQRF. Written as DNA, the CDR3 is TGTGCCAGCAGTTTGGAGGGAGGTCCCCAGCGTTTT.

The V call is TRBV12-3 or TRBV12-4, the J call TRBJ2-2; unclear D gene. This CDR3 has 12 amino acids. V lost 10 bases to trimming and J lost 8 bases, with 14 bases between them. CDR3 in DNA: TGTGCCACCAAGGAAGGGATGGGGGAGCTGTTTTTT. It codes for CATKEGMGELFF.

The table lists this clonotype with a few counts. Germline is not matched at one junction end, which may reflect a read error. V and J are TRBV5-1 and TRBJ2-1; 9 nucleotides agree with TRBD2. The CDR3 runs 15 residues. Germline CDR1 is SGHRS and CDR2 is YFSETQ. The CDR3 DNA follows: TGCGCCAGCAGCCCGGCGGGGGGGCCTTACAATGAGCAGTCCTTC. Translation gives CASSPAGGPYNEQSF.

This clonotype was picked up many times. V usage is TRBV10-3 and J usage is TRBJ2-3, with D unclear. Germline CDR1 reads ENHRY; CDR2 reads SYGVKD. The CDR3 totals 12 residues. This chain's CDR3 is CAVTGNTDTQYF. The CDR3 DNA reads as TGTGCAGTAACGGGCAACACAGATACGCAGTATTTT.

This clonotype was observed many times. The chain combines TRBV12-3 or TRBV12-4 with TRBJ2-5, with 7 bases identical to TRBD1. V was clipped by 5 bases and J by 2 bases; unmatched bases: 5. CDR3 length: 14 residues. This CDR3 is CASSGGQWQETQYF. As DNA, the CDR3 is TGTGCCAGCAGTGGGGGACAGTGGCAAGAGACCCAGTACTTC.

Concerning this clonotype itself: This could be a read error, since a much larger clone is one nucleotide away. As the CDR3 is not closed by the conserved phenylalanine or tryptophan, this likely results from a read error. The chain employs TRBV4-1 and TRBJ1-5; 7 bases match TRBD1. The germline V gene has CDR1 MGHRA and CDR2 YSYEKL. The CDR3 is made up of 13 amino acids. Losses at the gene ends were 3 bases for V and 8 bases for J; bases not matched to a gene: 4. The CDR3 sequence is CASSQTGFEPQHS. CDR3 bases: TGCGCCAGCAGCCAGACAGGGTTCGAGCCCCAGCATTCT.

This sequence joins TRBV5-1 and TRBJ2-6; D uncertain. Trimming took 0 bases from V and 0 from J, leaving 7 bases between them. This CDR3 comprises 16 residues. Germline CDR1 is SGHRS and CDR2 is YFSETQ. This CDR3 is CASSLDPLSGANVLTF. The CDR3 region has the DNA TGCGCCAGCAGCTTGGACCCCCTCTCTGGGGCCAACGTCCTGACTTTC.

The chain links TRBV20-1 to TRBJ1-2, with unresolved D. The CDR3 runs 13 residues. The germline gives CDR1 DFQATT, CDR2 SNEGSKA (reference sequence). V was shortened by 6 bases and J by 6 bases, with 17 bases between the two germline ends. The CDR3 DNA follows: TGCAGTGCGACCGTCCCCTCTGGGAATGGCTACACCTTC. Translating gives CSATVPSGNGYTF.

This clonotype has ten or more counts. The genes are TRBV20-1 and TRBJ2-2, with D unresolved. Looked up from germline, CDR1 is DFQATT and CDR2 is SNEGSKA (reference sequence). The V end lost 5 bases, the J end lost 7 bases, and 14 bases lay between the germline ends. The CDR3 extends over 13 amino acids. The CDR3 spells CSASLNQNGELFF. The CDR3 nucleotides are TGCAGTGCTTCTCTTAATCAAAACGGGGAGCTGTTTTTT.

Note on this clonotype: One end of the junction is discordant with germline, which a read error may explain. The rearrangement uses TRBV7-3 and TRBJ2-2; tentative D call: TRBD2 (6 bases). The CDR3 length is 15 residues. The germline V gene has CDR1 SGHTA and CDR2 FQGTGA. The CDR3 sequence: CASSLTGRNTGGLFF. The CDR3 coding sequence is TGTGCCAGCAGCTTAACCGGGAGAAACACCGGGGGGCTGTTTTTT.

CDR3 nucleotide sequence: TGTGCCAGCAGTACCGGGGGTGGGGCGGATGGCTACACCTTC. Amino acid sequence: CASSTGGGADGYTF. The chain links TRBV27 to TRBJ1-2; TRBD1 is a possible D gene (5 bases). Germline V gene lookup returns CDR1 MNHEY and CDR2 SMNVEV (reference sequence). Trimming removed 5 bases from V and 6 bases from J, with 16 bases in between. The CDR3 spans 14 residues.

As for this clonotype: This may come from a read error, since a much larger clone is one base off. The gene calls are TRBV20-1 and TRBJ2-1; TRBD2 agrees at 8 bases. CDR1 is DFQATT and CDR2 is SNEGSKA in the germline V gene (reference sequence). The CDR3 consists of 13 residues. The CDR3, as DNA: TGCAGCGCCGGGACTAGTGCTTACAATAAGCAGTTCTTC. Encoded protein: CSAGTSAYNKQFF.

The rearrangement links TRBV6-5 to TRBJ2-6; D is possibly TRBD1 (5 bases). Per the germline V gene, CDR1 is MNHEY and CDR2 is SVGAGI. This CDR3 contains 16 residues. Between the trimmed V and J ends, which lost 8 bases and 4 bases, there was a span of 18 bases. The CDR3 region has the DNA TGTGCCAGCCCACCAACAGGCGCCCAAGGGGCCAACGTCCTGACTTTC. Translation gives CASPPTGAQGANVLTF.

This clonotype is categorized as medium-sized (0.01 to 0.1%). This chain links TRBV20-1 with TRBJ1-2; no clear D gene. From germline, CDR1 is DFQATT and CDR2 SNEGSKA (reference sequence). The V and J ends lost 5 bases and 4 bases respectively, with 17 bases between them. The CDR3 is made up of 14 amino acids. The CDR3 DNA is TGCAGTGCTCCGAGGCCCCTAGAAAGCTATGGCTACACCTTC. Its protein is CSAPRPLESYGYTF.

The chain links TRBV9 to TRBJ1-2; no definite D call. Germline assignment: CDR1 SGDLS and CDR2 YYNGEE. The CDR3 consists of 14 residues. With 0 bases removed from V and 7 bases from J, the gap between germline ends came to 13 bases. Written as DNA, the CDR3 is TGTGCCAGCAGCGTAGCTCAGGATGACGGTGGCTACACCTTC. Amino acids: CASSVAQDDGGYTF.

The rearrangement uses TRBV6-1 and TRBJ1-1, with D possibly TRBD1 on 6 matching bases. V lost 0 bases and J 2 bases, leaving 10 bases between the germline ends. The CDR3 is 15 residues long. Germline lookup yields CDR1 MNHNS and CDR2 SASEGT. The CDR3 DNA reads as TGTGCCAGCAGTGAAGCAAACAGGGTCAACACTGAAGCTTTCTTT. Translating gives CASSEANRVNTEAFF.